The present entry profiles one T cell receptor beta chain with its context. What it recognizes is unknown. Germline CDR1 reads SGHTA; CDR2 reads FQGNSA. This CDR3 is 15 amino acids long. V lost 5 bases to trimming and J lost 3 bases; unmatched junction nucleotides: 8. This record belongs to a study of OX40 agonist ivuxolimab in advanced cancers. Background on the study: Each dose-escalation patient presented with hepatocellular carcinoma, melanoma, renal cell or head and neck cancer. Aged roughly 23 to 90 with a mean of 60 years, they were 82.7% male.

Generated by immunoSEQ multiplex PCR, the TCRdb table keeps only in-frame clones and is missing some. The sample lists approximately 49,000 clones, 75% to 85% occurring once. Study results and limitations: Some patients who did not respond also had low normalized T-cell clonal expansion. Partial responders at 0.1-3.0 mg/kg showed near-lowest clonal expansion.

The TCR sequence derives from an adult with an advanced solid tumor such as melanoma, head and neck, liver or kidney cancer. The chain employs TRBV7-2 and TRBJ2-3, with 7 bases fitting TRBD1. The sample here was CD4+ or CD8+ T cells sorted from blood, taken in a trial of the OX40 agonist ivuxolimab. The CDR3 protein is CASSRRPTGTDTQYF. In DNA form, the CDR3 reads TGTGCCAGCAGCCGAAGACCGACAGGGACAGATACGCAGTATTTT.